This T cell receptor (beta chain) emerged from a study of identical twins. Turning to this clonotype: The antigen is not known.

A template switching step contributed a universal primer site, while unique molecular identifiers were present in the cDNA. Using its own MiXCR run on the 5' RACE reads, TCRdb lists one record per CDR3 protein. The sample has some 20,000 distinct CDR3 sequences, roughly 69% seen once. Study results and caveats: Low generation-probability sequences were in excess among twin-shared out-of-frame alpha sequences. Where beta out-of-frame sequences were concerned, excess twin sharing was weaker. Zero-insertion analyses could be partly confounded by invariant MAIT and iNKT cells.

Germline V gene sequence: CDR1 SEHNR, CDR2 FQNEAQ (reference sequence). There are 15 residues in the CDR3. Trimming removed 5 bases from V and 5 bases from J; junction bases left unmatched: 10. The V gene is TRBV7-9, the J gene TRBJ2-5, with 8 bases that match TRBD1. The sequence came from a woman under 30 in good health. This table probably holds off-target reads from a library built for another chain. Sequenced input: memory (CD45RO+) T cells sorted from blood. The CDR3 protein is CASSGGQGGTETQYF. Here the CDR3 DNA reads TGTGCCAGCAGCGGCGGACAGGGAGGAACGGAGACCCAGTACTTC.